The source of this T cell receptor beta chain is a study of shared T cell receptors in the human thymus. Assay: immunoSEQ multiplex PCR; the TCRdb copy retains only in-frame clones and omits some. The table records about 730,000 clones, roughly 88% of them present only once. Trimming took off 0 bases at V and 1 base at J, with 13 bases between the two ends. The V gene's germline CDR1 is SGHRS and CDR2 YFSETQ. The CDR3 contains 16 residues. Only one count was recorded for this clone. This same sample was also taken into another study, of human thymus T cells. Turning to that study: Corrective surgery for congenital heart defects was being performed on the healthy Finnish infants who served as donors. Thymic tissue was derived from resections collected during corrective heart surgery. Usage of V and J genes appeared biased in thymic and blood repertoires.

The TCR sequence derives from a girl in the first two years of life with a congenital heart defect. The sequenced sample consisted of thymocytes. The chain couples TRBV5-1 to TRBJ1-1; D may be TRBD1 (6 bases). The CDR3 is CASSLEGERGNTEAFF. CDR3 coding DNA: TGCGCCAGCAGCTTGGAGGGGGAGAGGGGGAACACTGAAGCTTTCTTT.